The T cell receptor (beta chain) under discussion was sequenced for a study of siplizumab effects on memory and regulatory T cells. The trim removed 10 bases at V and 4 bases at J, leaving 9 bases unmatched. Germline V gene sequence: CDR1 LNHDA, CDR2 SQIVND (reference sequence). The CDR3 contains 13 residues. Clones were read by immunoSEQ multiplex PCR, and TCRdb kept only the in-frame ones, dropping some. The table includes about 100,000 clones, about 92% detected once. Study observations and caveats: The study did not confirm that proliferating Tregs from siplizumab cultures were suppressive.

Comment on this clone: The antigen is undetermined.

V gene TRBV19 combines with J gene TRBJ1-1, with 7 nucleotides matching TRBD1. The specimen sequenced was Tregs sorted from blood. This TCR came from a human donor in good health. The CDR3: CATQDRARTEAFF. The CDR3 region has the DNA TGTGCCACCCAAGACAGGGCTCGCACTGAAGCTTTCTTT. Full variable domain (remainder filled in from reference TRBV19 and TRBJ1-1): DGGITQSPKYLFRKEGQNVTLSCEQNLNHDAMYWYRQDPGQGLRLIYYSQIVNDFQKGDIAEGYSVSREKKESFPLTVTSAQKNPTAFYLCATQDRARTEAFFGQGTRLTVV.